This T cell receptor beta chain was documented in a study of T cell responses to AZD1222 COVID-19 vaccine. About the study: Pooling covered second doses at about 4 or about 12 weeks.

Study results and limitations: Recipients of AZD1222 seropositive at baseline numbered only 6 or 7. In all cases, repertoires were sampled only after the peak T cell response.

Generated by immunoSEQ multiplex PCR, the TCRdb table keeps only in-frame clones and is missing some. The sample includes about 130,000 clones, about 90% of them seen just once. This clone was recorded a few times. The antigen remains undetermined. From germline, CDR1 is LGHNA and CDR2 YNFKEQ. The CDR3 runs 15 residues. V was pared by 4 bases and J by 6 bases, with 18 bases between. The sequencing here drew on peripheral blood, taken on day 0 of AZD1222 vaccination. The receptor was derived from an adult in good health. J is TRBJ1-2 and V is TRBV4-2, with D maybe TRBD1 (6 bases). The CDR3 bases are TGTGCCAGCAGCCCCCCAGGGGTTGGGGTGCATGGCTACACCTTC. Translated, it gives CASSPPGVGVHGYTF.